The T cell receptor beta chain under discussion was sequenced for a study of blood T cells in healthy people across ages. Trimming cost V 1 base and J 3 bases, with 13 bases left between them. Looked up from germline, CDR1 is LNHNV and CDR2 is YYDKDF (reference sequence). The CDR3 totals 17 residues. A second PCR of about 7 to 11 cycles used a sample-barcoded 5' primer and a J-beta primer mix. One entry per CDR3 protein, called by TCRdb with MiXCR from the 5' RACE reads. The sample has 1.5 million to 1.9 million distinct CDR3 sequences, 40% to 45% seen once; the top ten hold 4%. The specimen was blood. This receptor was identified in a woman younger than 35 in good health. This chain connects TRBV15 to TRBJ1-6, with D perhaps TRBD1 (5 bases). CDR3 residues: CATSRGVRGYYNSPLHF. CDR3 DNA sequence: TGTGCCACCAGCAGAGGCGTTCGGGGCTACTATAATTCACCCCTCCACTTT. Together with reference TRBV15 and TRBJ1-6, the CDR3 gives the full variable domain: DAMVIQNPRYQVTQFGKPVTLSCSQTLNHNVMYWYQQKSSQAPKLLFHYYDKDFNNEADTPDNFQSRRPNTSFCFLDIRSPGLGDTAMYLCATSRGVRGYYNSPLHFGNGTRLTVT.